The rows below give T cell receptor beta chains drawn from one sample of a study of PD-1 blockade in mismatch repair-deficient tumors. Assay used: immunoSEQ multiplex PCR; TCRdb lists only in-frame clones, some missing. This table holds under 50,000 clones, 70% to 80% found once. Sequenced here: peripheral blood, sampled 4 weeks after starting pembrolizumab. These receptors all come from an adult with mismatch repair-deficient cancer. Each CDR3 is given with its conserved first and last residue. Fields, in order: CDR3 protein, J gene, V gene, clone size. Clone size is stated in some rows and not others, as once, few, many or a class when expanded.

CASSRTTGTVETQYF	TRBJ2-5	TRBV5-4	-
CASSESPSGSSYEQYF	-	TRBV10-2	-
CASSIVRGGSYNEQFF	TRBJ2-1	TRBV19	once
CASSLIAGVIYEQYF	TRBJ2-7	TRBV7-9	medium-sized
CASTLPGTQNTGELFF	TRBJ2-2	TRBV5-1	-
CSVATGGTGDYEQYF	-	TRBV29-1	-
CASSNFNYGYTF	TRBJ1-2	TRBV5-4	-
CASSTSLSPFGREEQYF	TRBJ2-7	TRBV27	few
CASSHQTGATFYEQYF	TRBJ2-7	TRBV4-1	-
CASQGQGAFGYTF	TRBJ1-2	TRBV2	few
CASSYWTSGRREQYF	TRBJ2-7	TRBV6-5	-
CASRNSGNTIYF	TRBJ1-3	TRBV13	-
CATSPRRDSSFLF	TRBJ2-3	TRBV15	-
CASRPGTGVYEQYF	TRBJ2-7	TRBV27	-
CASSLIAGPYEQYF	TRBJ2-7	TRBV7-2	few
CASSPWALSSYNEQFF	TRBJ2-1	TRBV6-4	-
CASSGTGATDTQYF	TRBJ2-3	TRBV28	few
CASSDSESGELFF	TRBJ2-2	TRBV6-4	few
CASSLRSGHTRGNEQFF	TRBJ2-1	TRBV7-6	-
CASSYRLDEQYF	TRBJ2-7	TRBV6-5	-
CASKTSGASYNEQFF	TRBJ2-1	TRBV6-6	-
CAWTGFDRGHTDTQYF	TRBJ2-3	TRBV30	once
CASSQALDGNEQFF	TRBJ2-1	TRBV4-1	-
CASSFYGTSTDTQYF	TRBJ2-3	TRBV5-1	-
CASSQVPGDPNEQFF	TRBJ2-1	TRBV14	once
CSVEGGSYNEQFF	TRBJ2-1	TRBV29-1	-
CASSLYPDRAGTQYF	TRBJ2-5	TRBV27	-
CAWKVTGELFF	TRBJ2-2	TRBV30	-
CAIGVGQGAEQYF	TRBJ2-7	TRBV27	-
CASSLSGGNTEAFF	TRBJ1-1	TRBV27	-
CASSLIRGGGRTNTEAFF	TRBJ1-1	TRBV27	-
CASSHGPPYEQYF	TRBJ2-7	TRBV28	-
CASSEVTDRRRFF	TRBJ2-1	TRBV6-1	-
CASSLRQGTEAFF	TRBJ1-1	TRBV6-6	-
CASSFRLAGGNEQFF	TRBJ2-1	TRBV5-6	-